The 13 T cell receptor beta chains below all came from one sample that was sequenced in a study of shared clonotypes between healthy human individuals. The data were produced by immunoSEQ multiplex PCR, yet TCRdb's version contains in-frame clones alone and is incomplete. The data contain 2 million to 2.5 million clones, roughly 90% of them singletons. Sample: naive CD4+ T cells from PBMCs. Documented subset: CD45RA+ positively selected. These TCRs come from a man aged 18 to 29 in good health. Some clones in this sample may be carry-over from other donors' samples.

This rearrangement joins TRBV6-1 to TRBJ1-5, with 7 positions matching TRBD1. V lost 6 bases to trimming and J lost 3 bases; unmatched junction nucleotides: 8. The germline V gene has CDR1 MNHNS and CDR2 SASEGT. The CDR3 is made up of 15 amino acids. The CDR3 sequence: CASRSRDSTNQPQHF. The CDR3 coding sequence is TGTGCCAGCAGATCCCGGGACAGTACCAATCAGCCCCAGCATTTT.

The CDR3 DNA reads as TGTGCCAGCAGTGACATGCTTGGGTTTTTCACAGATACGCAGTATTTT. Protein: CASSDMLGFFTDTQYF. The chain links TRBV6-1 to TRBJ2-3, with no clear D. The CDR3 runs 16 residues. Germline values: CDR1 MNHNS, CDR2 SASEGT. Trimming removed 3 bases from V and 2 bases from J, with 15 bases in between.

Notes on this clone: Germline and junction disagree at one end, which may indicate a read error. The chain uses TRBV28 and TRBJ2-1, with D possibly being TRBD1 or TRBD2 (7 bases each). CDR3 length: 13 amino acids. Germline loops: CDR1 MDHEN, CDR2 SYDVKM. The CDR3 nucleotides are TGTGCCAGCAGTTCATCGACAGGGAGGGGGTTGGTCTTC. Protein: CASSSSTGRGLVF.

This clone has a single count. The rearrangement links TRBV11-2 to TRBJ1-2; possible D gene TRBD1, 6 bases. Trimming cost V 2 bases and J 4 bases, with 8 bases left between them. This CDR3 is built from 13 residues. CDR1 SGHAT and CDR2 FQNNGV come from the germline V gene. As DNA, the CDR3 is TGTGCCAGCAGCTTACGGGACACCTATGGCTACACCTTC. This encodes CASSLRDTYGYTF.

This sequence joins TRBV18 and TRBJ2-1, with 14 bases lining up with TRBD2. The CDR3 has 16 residues. V trimming: 4 bases; J trimming: 10 bases; junction bases outside the gene matches: 9. The V gene's germline CDR1 is KGHSH and CDR2 LQKENI. CDR3: CASSLPGLAGAGEQFF. CDR3 nucleotides: TGTGCCAGCTCACTCCCGGGACTAGCGGGAGCGGGGGAGCAGTTCTTC.

The chain links TRBV18 to TRBJ2-5, with D uncertain. Per the germline V gene, CDR1 is KGHSH and CDR2 is LQKENI. The CDR3 spans 13 residues. Trimming took 4 bases from V and 1 from J, leaving 7 bases between them. CDR3 coding DNA: TGTGCCAGCTCACGATCCGTCCAAGAGACCCAGTACTTC. This encodes CASSRSVQETQYF.

The chain is built from TRBV18 and TRBJ2-5; weak D call: TRBD1 (5 bases). The CDR3 has 13 amino acids. The germline CDR1 and CDR2 sequences are KGHSH and LQKENI. Trimming cost V 1 base and J 5 bases, with 8 bases left between them. The CDR3 bases are TGTGCCAGCTCACCACAGGGGATGGAGACCCAGTACTTC. The encoded protein is CASSPQGMETQYF.

Details on this clone: Other DNA sequences within the sample encode an identical CDR3. V and J are TRBV9 and TRBJ2-1, with D unresolved. Between the trimmed V and J ends, which lost 0 bases and 4 bases, there was a span of 8 bases. The CDR3 runs to 14 residues. Per the germline V gene, CDR1 is SGDLS and CDR2 is YYNGEE. The CDR3 loop is CASSVVGSYNEQFF. CDR3 in DNA: TGTGCCAGCAGCGTAGTGGGGTCGTACAATGAGCAGTTCTTC.

This sequence joins TRBV6-1 and TRBJ2-7, with D possibly being TRBD1 (5 bases). V was shortened by 7 bases and J by 3 bases, with 16 bases between the two germline ends. The CDR3 length is 14 residues. From germline, CDR1 is MNHNS and CDR2 SASEGT. The CDR3 bases are TGTGCCAGCAACCCCACTCAGGGCTACTACGAGCAGTACTTC. This codes for CASNPTQGYYEQYF.

V gene TRBV5-5 combines with J gene TRBJ2-5; TRBD2 agrees at 11 bases. The V and J ends lost 0 bases and 4 bases, in that order; junction bases with no gene match: 8. Germline assignment: CDR1 SGHKS and CDR2 YYEKEE (reference sequence). The CDR3 totals 17 residues. In nucleotides, the CDR3 is TGTGCCAGCAGCTTGGGTGTTAGCGGGAGGGCCCGAGAGACCCAGTACTTC. Translating gives CASSLGVSGRARETQYF.

This sequence joins TRBV6-5 and TRBJ1-1, with D tentatively TRBD1 (6 bases). Germline V CDR1 and CDR2: MNHEY, SVGAGI. The V and J ends lost 2 bases and 5 bases respectively, with 12 bases between them. The CDR3 has 14 residues. CDR3: CASSYGQGHTEAFF. As DNA, the CDR3 is TGTGCCAGCAGTTACGGGCAGGGGCATACTGAAGCTTTCTTT.

The chain recombines TRBV5-6 with TRBJ2-5; 14 positions agree with TRBD2. The DNA end favors TRBJ2-7, so the J call may be wrong. Germline values: CDR1 SGHDT, CDR2 YYEEEE. The CDR3 length is 15 residues. The CDR3 region is CASSPGTSGSNEQYF. As DNA, the CDR3 is TGTGCCAGCAGCCCGGGGACTAGCGGGAGTAACGAGCAGTACTTC.

A remark on this clone: The same CDR3 is also encoded by other DNA sequences in this sample. The J gene is TRBJ1-5, the V gene TRBV5-1; D is possibly TRBD1 (5 bases). Trimming pared 4 bases from V and 0 bases from J, leaving 8 bases between. This CDR3 comprises 14 residues. Germline CDR1 is SGHRS and CDR2 is YFSETQ. The CDR3 DNA follows: TGCGCCAGCAGCCTCGACAGTAGCAATCAGCCCCAGCATTTT. It codes for CASSLDSSNQPQHF.